This T cell receptor beta chain stems from a study of control samples from healthy donors and cancer patients. The table came from immunoSEQ multiplex PCR; TCRdb's copy has only in-frame clones and leaves some out. Of fewer than 95,000 clones in the sample, 85% were seen once. Unmatched junction bases numbered 13, after V lost 7 bases and J lost 8 bases. CDR1 is GTSNPN and CDR2 is SVGIG in the germline V gene (reference sequence). The CDR3 is 14 residues long. The genes are TRBV30 and TRBJ1-2; 10 nucleotides match TRBD1. The TCR sequence derives from a man aged 25-45 years in good health. Source material: blood. CDR3 DNA sequence: TGTGCCTACACCCGGGACAGGGGTTCGGTCGGCTACACCTTC. Residues: CAYTRDRGSVGYTF.